The present T cell receptor beta chain was sequenced within a study of blood T cell repertoires in COVID-19. Study information: The origin of the acute and convalescent COVID-19 samples was the United States, Italy and Spain. PBMCs, B-cell-depleted T cells, or T cells were the source of the cDNA or gDNA that made up the material.

Methods used by the authors: Nucleated cell counts were estimated from reference gene primer amplification. Using immunoSEQ multiplex PCR, the repertoire was profiled, and TCRdb retains in-frame clones only, with some absent. The V and J calls and the clone size are those of that table, but D and trimming were determined from the DNA. The repertoire holds approximately 500,000 clones, with roughly 89% as singletons. The CDR3 runs 12 residues. This clone was recorded only once. Mismatch with germline at one junction end may stem from a read error. A Seattle source enrolled patients during active infection and followed them longitudinally.

Specimen: peripheral blood. The V and J genes are TRBV12-3 or TRBV12-4 and TRBJ1-1, with TRBD1 as a possible D gene (6 bases). This receptor was identified in a woman aged 50 to 65 with COVID-19, enrolled during active disease. CDR3 nucleotide sequence: TGTGCCAGCAGTTTCGGACAGACCTTCCTTCTCTTT. Amino acids: CASSFGQTFLLF.